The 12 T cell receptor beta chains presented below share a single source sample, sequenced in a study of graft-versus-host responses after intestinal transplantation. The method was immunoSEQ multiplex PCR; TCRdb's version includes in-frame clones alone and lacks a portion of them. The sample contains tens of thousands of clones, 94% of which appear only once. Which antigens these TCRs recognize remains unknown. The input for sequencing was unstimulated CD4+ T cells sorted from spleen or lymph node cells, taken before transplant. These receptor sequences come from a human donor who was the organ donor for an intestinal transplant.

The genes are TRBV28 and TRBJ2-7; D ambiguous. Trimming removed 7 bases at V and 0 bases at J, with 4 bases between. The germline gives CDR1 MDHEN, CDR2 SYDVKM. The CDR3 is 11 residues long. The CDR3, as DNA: TGTGCCAGCACGAACTCCTACGAGCAGTACTTC. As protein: CASTNSYEQYF.

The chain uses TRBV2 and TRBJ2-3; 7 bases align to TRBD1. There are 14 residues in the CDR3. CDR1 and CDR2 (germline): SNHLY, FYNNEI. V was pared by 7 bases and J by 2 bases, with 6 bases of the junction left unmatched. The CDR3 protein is CASTQTGYTDTQYF. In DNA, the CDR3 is TGTGCCAGCACCCAGACAGGGTACACAGATACGCAGTATTTT.

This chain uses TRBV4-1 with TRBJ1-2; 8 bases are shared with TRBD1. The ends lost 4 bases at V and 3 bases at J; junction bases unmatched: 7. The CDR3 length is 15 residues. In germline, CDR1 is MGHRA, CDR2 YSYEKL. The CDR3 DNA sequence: TGCGCCAGCAGCCCCGGACAGGGCCGGTACTATGGCTACACCTTC. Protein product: CASSPGQGRYYGYTF.

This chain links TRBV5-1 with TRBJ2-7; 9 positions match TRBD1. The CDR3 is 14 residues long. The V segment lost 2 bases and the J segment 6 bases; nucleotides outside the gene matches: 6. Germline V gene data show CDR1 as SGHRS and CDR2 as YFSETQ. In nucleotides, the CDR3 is TGCGCCAGCAGCTTAGGGACAGGGTCTATCGAGCAGTACTTC. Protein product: CASSLGTGSIEQYF.

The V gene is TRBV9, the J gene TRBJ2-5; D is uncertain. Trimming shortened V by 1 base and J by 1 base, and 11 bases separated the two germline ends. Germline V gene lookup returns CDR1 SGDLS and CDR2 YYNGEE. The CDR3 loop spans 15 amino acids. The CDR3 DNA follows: TGTGCCAGCAGCGTAAATTGGGTTATCCAAGAGACCCAGTACTTC. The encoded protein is CASSVNWVIQETQYF.

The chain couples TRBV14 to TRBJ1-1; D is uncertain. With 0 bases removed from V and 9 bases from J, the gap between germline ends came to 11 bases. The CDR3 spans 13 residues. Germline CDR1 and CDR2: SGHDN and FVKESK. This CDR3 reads CASSQEVTVKAFF. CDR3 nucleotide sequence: TGTGCCAGCAGCCAAGAGGTCACTGTAAAAGCTTTCTTT.

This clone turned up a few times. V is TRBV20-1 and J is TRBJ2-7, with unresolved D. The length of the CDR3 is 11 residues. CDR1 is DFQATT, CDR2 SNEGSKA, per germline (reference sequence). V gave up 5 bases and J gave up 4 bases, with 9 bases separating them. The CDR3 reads CSALPMYEQYF. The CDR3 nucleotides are TGCAGTGCTTTACCCATGTACGAGCAGTACTTC.

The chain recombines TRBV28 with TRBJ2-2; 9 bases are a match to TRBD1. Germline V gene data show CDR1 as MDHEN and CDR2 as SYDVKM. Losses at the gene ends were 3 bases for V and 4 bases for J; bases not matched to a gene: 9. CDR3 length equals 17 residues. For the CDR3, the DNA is TGTGCCAGCAGTTTTTTTGGGACAGGGTTATTCACCGGGGAGCTGTTTTTT. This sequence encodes CASSFFGTGLFTGELFF.

The CDR3 is CASSVVASSETQYF. The CDR3 nucleotides are TGTGCCAGCAGCGTAGTGGCTAGCTCAGAGACCCAGTACTTC. V usage is TRBV9 and J usage is TRBJ2-5; maybe TRBD2 (5 bases). The CDR3 spans 14 residues. The V gene lost 0 bases and the J gene lost 4 bases, with 10 bases spanning the gap. Germline-derived CDR1 and CDR2 are SGDLS and YYNGEE.

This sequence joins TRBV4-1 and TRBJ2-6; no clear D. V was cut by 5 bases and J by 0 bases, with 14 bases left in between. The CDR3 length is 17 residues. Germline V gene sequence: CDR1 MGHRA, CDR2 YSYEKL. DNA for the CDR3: TGCGCCAGCAGCTCAACGTACAGCTTCTCTGGGGCCAACGTCCTGACTTTC. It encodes CASSSTYSFSGANVLTF.

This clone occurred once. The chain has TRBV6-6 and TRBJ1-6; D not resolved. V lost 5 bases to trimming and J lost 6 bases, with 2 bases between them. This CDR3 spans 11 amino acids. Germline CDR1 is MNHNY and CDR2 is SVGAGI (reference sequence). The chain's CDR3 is CASSGNSPLHF. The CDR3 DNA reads TGTGCCAGCAGTGGTAATTCACCCCTCCACTTT.

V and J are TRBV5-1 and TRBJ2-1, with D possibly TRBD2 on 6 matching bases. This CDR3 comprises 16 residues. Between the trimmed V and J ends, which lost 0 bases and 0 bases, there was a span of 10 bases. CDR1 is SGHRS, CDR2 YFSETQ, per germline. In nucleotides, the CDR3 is TGCGCCAGCAGCTTGGTCGGGGGTAGCTCCTACAATGAGCAGTTCTTC. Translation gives CASSLVGGSSYNEQFF.